The clone carrying this TCR beta chain has only a few counts. Its antigen remains unidentified. TCRdb independently ran MiXCR on the RACE reads; one entry per CDR3 protein. The data hold 150,000 to 200,000 distinct CDR3 sequences, with approximately 15% observed a single time. Regarding time point: patch test 1, 2 weeks after DPC sensitization. Treatment reported: therapeutic diphenylcyclopropenone sensitization with weekly scalp DPC. Unseparated into fractions, whole blood served as the source from which total RNA was extracted. The data belong to a study of human T cells and chemical hapten exposure. As for the study in general: Sensitization applied 2% DPC to roughly 2 cm by roughly 2 cm of upper inner arm skin. Regarding the study as a whole: Controls formed significantly fewer large CDR3 similarity clusters than expanded TCRs did. Sensitizing with DPC caused no change in TCRs above 1 in 1000 frequency.

CDR1 LNHNV and CDR2 YYDKDF come from the germline V gene (reference sequence). Trimming shortened V by 1 base and J by 6 bases, and 15 bases separated the two germline ends. There are 16 residues in the CDR3. The chain has TRBV15 and TRBJ1-4; a possible D gene is TRBD1 (5 bases). This sample comprised whole blood, obtained in connection with sensitization to the hapten diphenylcyclopropenone (DPC). This TCR was sampled from a woman in her twenties or thirties with alopecia areata. Some clones in this sample may be carry-over from other donors' samples. The CDR3 is CATSRAGTNGDEKLFF. The CDR3, as DNA: TGTGCCACCAGCAGAGCCGGGACGAATGGAGATGAAAAACTGTTTTTT.